Presented here are 21 T cell receptor beta chains from one specimen sequenced in a study of regulatory T cells in long-lasting Graves disease. According to the study, TCR beta libraries were built with iRepertoire HTBI primers and CDR3-region Arm-PCR. TCRdb analysed the multiplex PCR reads with MiXCR anew, one entry per CDR3 protein. This table has 700,000 or so distinct CDR3 sequences, about 32% appearing once. As to time point: persistent/refractory GD, antithyroid drugs over 5 years with positive TRAb. The TCR library was made from RNA extracted from PBMCs. The source material was peripheral blood mononuclear cells (PBMCs), sampled when the disease was refractory, from a patient treated with antithyroid drugs. The receptors here all came from a female donor with Graves disease.

J is TRBJ2-5 and V is TRBV6-2 or TRBV6-3; D is perhaps TRBD2 (6 bases). The V gene lost 9 bases and the J gene lost 9 bases, with 23 bases spanning the gap. Per the germline V gene, CDR1 is MNHEY and CDR2 is SVGEGT. This CDR3 spans 14 amino acids. CDR3 loop: CASDSTRAGMAQYF. CDR3 coding DNA: TGTGCCAGTGACAGTACCCGGGCGGGGATGGCCCAGTACTTC.

This clonotype appeared many times. The V gene is TRBV28, the J gene TRBJ1-1, with no clear D. V shed 2 bases and J shed 4 bases, with 14 bases lying between them. The CDR3 is 15 amino acids. CDR1 and CDR2 (germline): MDHEN, SYDVKM. The CDR3 DNA reads as TGTGCCAGCAGTTTAACCCGGACTTGGAGCACTGAAGCTTTCTTT. This gives the protein CASSLTRTWSTEAFF.

This clonotype occurred many times. V usage is TRBV6-1 and J usage is TRBJ2-1, with D maybe TRBD2 (6 bases). CDR3 length equals 14 residues. Germline V CDR1 and CDR2: MNHNS, SASEGT. The germline V and J ends were trimmed by 3 bases and 0 bases, with 6 bases remaining between them. CDR3 in amino acids: CASSEGLSYNEQFF. The CDR3 nucleotides read TGTGCCAGCAGTGAGGGACTCTCCTACAATGAGCAGTTCTTC.

This clonotype was detected only a few times. This rearrangement joins TRBV28 to TRBJ1-1; tentatively, D is TRBD1 (6 bases). Looked up from germline, CDR1 is MDHEN and CDR2 is SYDVKM. The V end lost 3 bases, the J end lost 0 bases, and 14 bases lay between the germline ends. CDR3 length: 16 amino acids. In DNA form, the CDR3 reads TGTGCCAGCAGTTTGGACCTACAGGGCTTGAACACTGAAGCTTTCTTT. It specifies CASSLDLQGLNTEAFF.

V gene TRBV27 combines with J gene TRBJ2-7; the D gene is possibly TRBD1 (5 bases). Germline V gene lookup returns CDR1 MNHEY and CDR2 SMNVEV (reference sequence). The CDR3 has 13 residues. The V end was cut by 5 bases, the J end by 3 bases, with 11 bases between. The CDR3, as DNA: TGTGCCAGCAGTGTGGACAAGTACTACGAGCAGTACTTC. Protein product: CASSVDKYYEQYF.

About this clonotype itself: Being one base from a much bigger clone, this may be a read error. The chain's CDR3 is CASKDSSYEQYF. DNA for the CDR3: TGTGCCAGCAAGGACAGCTCCTACGAGCAGTACTTC. The chain uses TRBV6-1 and TRBJ2-7, with D possibly being TRBD1 (6 bases). CDR3 length: 12 residues. V was shortened by 7 bases and J by 0 bases, with 7 bases between the two germline ends. In germline, CDR1 is MNHNS, CDR2 SASEGT.

This clonotype was seen once. J is TRBJ1-1 and V is TRBV3-1, with 10 nucleotides matching TRBD1. Losses at the gene ends were 4 bases for V and 5 bases for J; bases not matched to a gene: 7. The CDR3 is made up of 15 amino acids. The V gene's germline CDR1 is LGHDT and CDR2 YNNKEL (reference sequence). CDR3 residues: CASSPTGGFETEAFF. The CDR3, as DNA: TGTGCCAGCAGCCCGACAGGGGGCTTTGAAACTGAAGCTTTCTTT.

V is TRBV6-1 and J is TRBJ2-2; 11 bases line up with TRBD1. The CDR3 is made up of 17 amino acids. With V trimmed by 10 bases and J by 1 base, 11 bases remained unmatched. Germline V lookup: CDR1 MNHNS, CDR2 SASEGT. The CDR3 loop reads CAIQGGQGARNTGELFF. CDR3 coding DNA: TGTGCCATCCAAGGTGGACAGGGGGCCCGGAACACCGGGGAGCTGTTTTTT.

This clonotype was seen a handful of times. The gene calls are TRBV10-2 and TRBJ1-1; D may be TRBD1 (5 bases). Germline V gives CDR1 WSHSY, CDR2 SAAADI. Trimming left V 6 bases short and J 2 bases short, with 13 bases between. CDR3 length equals 14 residues. The CDR3 region is CASSETERNTEAFF. The CDR3 bases are TGCGCCAGCAGCGAGACAGAGAGAAACACTGAAGCTTTCTTT.

This clonotype was detected many times. The gene calls are TRBV2 and TRBJ2-4; the D gene is possibly TRBD1 (6 bases). Germline V lookup: CDR1 SNHLY, CDR2 FYNNEI. This CDR3 region has 14 residues. The V and J ends lost 7 bases and 3 bases respectively, with 13 bases between them. The CDR3 DNA follows: TGTGCCAGCATGAAACAGGGTGTCAAAAACATTCAGTACTTC. Its protein product is CASMKQGVKNIQYF.

This clonotype was detected a few times. This chain joins TRBV6-2 or TRBV6-3 and TRBJ2-7, with 8 positions matching TRBD1. V shed 6 bases, J shed 5 bases, and the junction held 9 bases outside the gene matches. Germline CDR1 reads MNHEY; CDR2 reads SVGEGT. The CDR3 extends over 14 amino acids. CDR3 DNA: TGTGCCAGCAGACCCGACAGGGGAGGCCACGAGCAGTACTTC. This codes for CASRPDRGGHEQYF.

This clonotype was recorded at least ten times. V usage is TRBV10-3 and J usage is TRBJ2-7; TRBD2 aligns across 9 bases. With 4 bases clipped from V and 0 bases from J, the junction kept 13 bases outside the gene matches. Germline lookup yields CDR1 ENHRY and CDR2 SYGVKD. The CDR3 sequence is 18 residues long. The DNA for the CDR3 is TGTGCCATCAGTGGTTTCAGGGTAGCGGGAGACAGCTCCTACGAGCAGTACTTC. Protein product: CAISGFRVAGDSSYEQYF.

V usage is TRBV7-9 and J usage is TRBJ2-7; TRBD2 matches 15 bases. J gave up 5 bases and V 5 bases, and 7 bases lay outside the gene matches. The CDR3 sequence is 16 residues long. Per germline, CDR1 SEHNR and CDR2 FQNEAQ (reference sequence). The CDR3 nucleotides are TGTGCCAGCAGCCGCGGACTAGCGGGAGGGCCCCACGAGCAGTACTTC. This encodes CASSRGLAGGPHEQYF.

This clonotype was counted only a few times. The rearrangement links TRBV12-3 or TRBV12-4 to TRBJ2-1, with 13 bases identical to TRBD2. This CDR3 comprises 19 residues. Trimming took 7 bases from V and 8 from J; bases not matched to a gene: 20. The CDR3 bases are TGTGCCAGCAACCCGGGACTAGCGGGACTCTCCTCCGTTTGGGATGAGCAGTTCTTC. It translates to CASNPGLAGLSSVWDEQFF.

As to this clonotype: This CDR3 fails to terminate in the conserved phenylalanine or tryptophan, so it likely reflects a read error. The chain links TRBV30 to TRBJ2-4; D not certain. V lost 3 bases and J 1 base, leaving 4 bases between the germline ends. Germline V CDR1 and CDR2: GTSNPN, SVGIG (reference sequence). This CDR3 is 12 amino acids long. As DNA, the CDR3 is TGTGCCTGGAGGGCTGCCAAAAACATTCAGTACCTC. Protein product: CAWRAAKNIQYL.

CDR3 DNA: TGTGCCAGCAGTCCTACGGGGGGGATCGGGGCCAACGTCCTGACTTTC. Translation: CASSPTGGIGANVLTF. The rearrangement links TRBV28 to TRBJ2-6; 8 bases align to TRBD2. Per germline, CDR1 MDHEN and CDR2 SYDVKM. CDR3 length: 16 residues. With V trimmed by 5 bases and J by 4 bases, 7 bases remained unmatched.

This chain connects TRBV5-1 to TRBJ1-2; D is possibly TRBD1 (6 bases). The CDR3 contains 13 residues. V dropped 5 bases and J dropped 10 bases, with 18 bases sitting between them. Germline CDR1 and CDR2: SGHRS and YFSETQ. The CDR3, as DNA: TGCGCCAGCAGGCCGAACAGGGAATGGGTCTACACCTTC. Its protein is CASRPNREWVYTF.

V and J are TRBV6-1 and TRBJ1-2; 7 bases fit TRBD1. V shed 1 base and J 8 bases; nucleotides not matched to a gene: 4. Germline CDR1 and CDR2: MNHNS and SASEGT. This CDR3 is 13 amino acids long. CDR3 amino acids: CASSEERQGGYTF. The CDR3 DNA sequence: TGTGCCAGCAGTGAAGAGAGACAGGGCGGCTACACCTTC.

In this sample, this clonotype turned up a few times. V and J are TRBV27 and TRBJ1-1, with TRBD1 matching over 7 bases. The CDR3 runs 16 residues. Germline CDR1 MNHEY, CDR2 SMNVEV (reference sequence). The trim removed 3 bases at V and 0 bases at J, leaving 7 bases unmatched. The CDR3, as DNA: TGTGCCAGCAGTTTCGGAGGGGGCGGCGTGAACACTGAAGCTTTCTTT. This translates into CASSFGGGGVNTEAFF.

The chain links TRBV3-1 to TRBJ2-2; no firm D call. CDR1 and CDR2 from the germline V gene are LGHDT and YNNKEL (reference sequence). The CDR3 extends over 13 amino acids. Trimming removed 1 base from V and 2 bases from J, with 2 bases in between. CDR3 residues: CASSQVNTGELFF. DNA for the CDR3: TGTGCCAGCAGCCAAGTAAACACCGGGGAGCTGTTTTTT. The whole variable domain, remainder taken from reference TRBV3-1 and TRBJ2-2, is DTAVSQTPKYLVTQMGNDKSIKCEQNLGHDTMYWYKQDSKKFLKIMFSYNNKELIINETVPNRFSPKSPDKAHLNLHINSLELGDSAVYFCASSQVNTGELFFGEGSRLTVL.

V and J are TRBV20-1 and TRBJ1-5, with D possibly being TRBD1 (5 bases). Trimming removed 5 bases from V and 4 bases from J, with 12 bases in between. This CDR3 is 13 amino acids long. Germline V lookup: CDR1 DFQATT, CDR2 SNEGSKA (reference sequence). CDR3 DNA sequence: TGCAGTGCTGGCCGGGGGAATAATCAGCCCCAGCATTTT. Protein sequence: CSAGRGNNQPQHF.